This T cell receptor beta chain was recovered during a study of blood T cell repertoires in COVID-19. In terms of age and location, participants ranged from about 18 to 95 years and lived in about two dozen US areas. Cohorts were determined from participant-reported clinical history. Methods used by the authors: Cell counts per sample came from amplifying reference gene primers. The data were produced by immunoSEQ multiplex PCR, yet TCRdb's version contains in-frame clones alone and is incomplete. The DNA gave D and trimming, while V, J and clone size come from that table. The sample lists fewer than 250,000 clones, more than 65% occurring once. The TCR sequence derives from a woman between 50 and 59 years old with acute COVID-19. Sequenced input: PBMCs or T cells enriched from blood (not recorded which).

As DNA, the CDR3 is TGTGCCAGCAGTAAGGACAGGGAGACTGAAGCTTTCTTT. It encodes CASSKDRETEAFF. The rearrangement uses TRBV6-4 and TRBJ1-1; 8 bases match TRBD1. This CDR3 has 13 amino acids. Germline assignment: CDR1 MRHNA and CDR2 SNTAGT. V shed 5 bases, J shed 5 bases, and the junction held 4 bases outside the gene matches.